The entry below gives a single T cell receptor beta chain sequence along with its context. The CDR3 extends over 15 amino acids. V was clipped by 6 bases and J by 6 bases, with 20 bases between them. Germline loops: CDR1 MNHEY, CDR2 SVGEGT. These data originate in a study of blood T cells in healthy people across ages. A second 7 to 11 cycle PCR used barcoded and J-beta primers. TCRdb re-called the 5' RACE reads through MiXCR, storing one row per CDR3 protein. The sample yields about 830,000 distinct CDR3 sequences, around 62% seen once. The chain carries TRBV6-2 or TRBV6-3 and TRBJ1-2; maybe TRBD1 (5 bases). The sequencing input was blood. This receptor was taken from a man in his thirties or forties in good health. The CDR3 DNA reads TGTGCCAGCAGCCCCGGGGACGCCAAAGGGGATGGCTACACCTTC. This encodes CASSPGDAKGDGYTF.